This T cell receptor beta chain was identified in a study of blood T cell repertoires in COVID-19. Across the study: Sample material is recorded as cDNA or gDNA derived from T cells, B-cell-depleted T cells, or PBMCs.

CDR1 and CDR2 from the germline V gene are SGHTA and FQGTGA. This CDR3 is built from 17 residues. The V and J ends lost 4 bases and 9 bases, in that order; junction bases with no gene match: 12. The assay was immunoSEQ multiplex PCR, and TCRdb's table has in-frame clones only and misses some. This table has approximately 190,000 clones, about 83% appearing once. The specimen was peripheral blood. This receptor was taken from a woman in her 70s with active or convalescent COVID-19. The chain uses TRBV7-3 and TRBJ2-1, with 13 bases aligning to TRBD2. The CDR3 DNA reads TGTGCCAGCAGCTCGGCGCCTCAACTAGCGGGAGGGACTGAGCAGTTCTTC. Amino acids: CASSSAPQLAGGTEQFF.